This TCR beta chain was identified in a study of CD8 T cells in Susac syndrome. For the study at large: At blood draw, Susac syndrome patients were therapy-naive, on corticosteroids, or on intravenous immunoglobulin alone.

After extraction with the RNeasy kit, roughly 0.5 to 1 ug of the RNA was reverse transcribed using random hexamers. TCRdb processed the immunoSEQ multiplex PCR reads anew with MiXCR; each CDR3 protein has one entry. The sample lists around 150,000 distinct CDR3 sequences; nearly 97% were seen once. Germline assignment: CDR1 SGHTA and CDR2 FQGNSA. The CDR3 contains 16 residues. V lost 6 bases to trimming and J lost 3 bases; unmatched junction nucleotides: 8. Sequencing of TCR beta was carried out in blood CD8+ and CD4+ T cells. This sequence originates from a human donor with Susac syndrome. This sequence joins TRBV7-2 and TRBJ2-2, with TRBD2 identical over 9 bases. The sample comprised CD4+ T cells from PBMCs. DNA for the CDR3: TGTGCCAGCAGAACGACGGGACTAGCCGACACCGGGGAGCTGTTTTTT. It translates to CASRTTGLADTGELFF.